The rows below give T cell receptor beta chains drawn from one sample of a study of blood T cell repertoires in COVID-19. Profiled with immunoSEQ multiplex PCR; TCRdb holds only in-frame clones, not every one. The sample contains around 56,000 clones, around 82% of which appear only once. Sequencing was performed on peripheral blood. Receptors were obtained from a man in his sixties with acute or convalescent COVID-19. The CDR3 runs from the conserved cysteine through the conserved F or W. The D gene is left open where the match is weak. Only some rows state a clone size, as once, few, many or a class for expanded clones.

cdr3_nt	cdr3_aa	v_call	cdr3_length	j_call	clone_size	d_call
TGTGCCTGGAGACAGAAAAGATACACCTTC	CAWRQKRYTF	TRBV30	10	TRBJ1-2	NA	NA
TGTGCCAGCAGTGATGCGGCTAGCACAGATACGCAGTATTTT	CASSDAASTDTQYF	TRBV6-4	14	TRBJ2-3	NA	NA
TGTGCCAGCAGCTTCCCTCCGGCGGCCCCAGATACGCAGTATTTT	CASSFPPAAPDTQYF	TRBV5-4	15	TRBJ2-3	NA	NA
TGTGCCAGCAAGGGGCCTGGCCCCTATGGCTACACCTTC	CASKGPGPYGYTF	TRBV27	13	TRBJ1-2	NA	NA
TGTGCCAGCAGTTACTCACGGGGGTACACTGAAGCTTTCTTT	CASSYSRGYTEAFF	TRBV6-5	14	TRBJ1-1	once	NA
TGCGCCAGCAGCCGACAGTCCCAGAGCTCCTATAATTCACCCCTCCACTTT	CASSRQSQSSYNSPLHF	TRBV5-1	17	TRBJ1-6	NA	NA
TGTGCCAGTAGTATCTCGGGGGTCGGCGAGCAGTACTTC	CASSISGVGEQYF	TRBV19	13	TRBJ2-7	NA	NA
TGTGCCAGCAGCTTAGTGTGGGACAGGGGGTTGAATGAAAAACTGTTTTTT	CASSLVWDRGLNEKLFF	TRBV7-9	17	TRBJ1-4	few	TRBD1
TGTGCTAGCAGCTTAGTGCCAGGGGGCACCGGGGAGCTGTTTTTT	CASSLVPGGTGELFF	TRBV7-7	15	TRBJ2-2	NA	TRBD1
TGCGCCAGCAGCCTGGGCCTACGACAGGGAACCCCCTACGAGCAGTACTTC	CASSLGLRQGTPYEQYF	TRBV5-1	17	TRBJ2-7	few	TRBD1
TGCGCCAGCAGCCTGGACAGGGCGAATGGCTACACCTTC	CASSLDRANGYTF	TRBV5-1	13	TRBJ1-2	NA	TRBD1
TGCGCCAGCAGCCAAGACAGGACAGTGGGGACCGGGCAGTACTTC	CASSQDRTVGTGQYF	TRBV4-1	15	TRBJ2-7	NA	NA
TGTGCCAGCAGTGAAAGGCCCCTCTCCGGGGTCCCGGGGACCCAGTACTTC	CASSERPLSGVPGTQYF	TRBV6-1	17	TRBJ2-5	NA	NA
TGTGCCAGCAGCTTAGTTCCGGGACACGGTACTACCGAGCAGTACTTC	CASSLVPGHGTTEQYF	TRBV11-2	16	TRBJ2-7	medium-sized	NA
TGCGCCAGCAGCTTCCAGGGATCCCAAGAGACCCAGTACTTC	CASSFQGSQETQYF	TRBV5-1	14	TRBJ2-5	few	NA
TGTGCCAGCAGCTTGTGGGACAGGGCCCCCGACTTC	CASSLWDRAPDF	TRBV5-4	12	TRBJ1-2	NA	TRBD1
TGCAGTTTACAGGGGGCCGGCACAGATACGCAGTATTTT	CSLQGAGTDTQYF	TRBV29-1	13	TRBJ2-3	once	TRBD1
TGTGCCAGCAGCTTGGAGGGGGCTTCACCCCTCCACTTT	CASSLEGASPLHF	TRBV5-4	13	TRBJ1-6	NA	TRBD1
TGCGCCAGCAGCCAACCGGGACAGCAAGAGACCCAGTACTTC	CASSQPGQQETQYF	TRBV4-1	14	TRBJ2-5	NA	TRBD1
TGTGCCAGCAGCCAAGATCGGGCAGGGGGCATTTCTGGAAACACCATATATTTT	CASSQDRAGGISGNTIYF	TRBV4-2	18	TRBJ1-3	NA	TRBD1